This passage covers 5 T cell receptor beta chains from one sample sequenced in a study of T cell repertoires in cytomegalovirus infection (dated by TCRdb to about 2019). Their specific antigens are unknown. Interpreted using the paper, the treatment or condition label stands for: in vitro stimulation with specific CMV peptide epitopes to enrich CMV-specific T cells. TCRdb records Illumina HiSeq 1500 as the sequencer. TCRdb cleaned the public reads at Q25 with fastp, built clones with MiXCR and kept in-frame beta chains. Rows matching on CDR3 protein sequence are summarized as one entry with the most common DNA and genes. Here the sample has roughly 860,000 distinct CDR3 sequences; approximately 29% occur a single time. The ten largest account for around 12% of the sample. The sequencing used cultured CD8+ T cells from PBMCs, collected from culture after CMV antigen stimulation. Every receptor here comes from a human donor in good health (CMV status not recorded). Some clones in this sample may be carry-over from other donors' samples.

J is TRBJ1-5 and V is TRBV19; D is perhaps TRBD1 (5 bases). The V end lost 7 bases, the J end lost 6 bases, and 7 bases lay between the germline ends. Germline V lookup: CDR1 LNHDA, CDR2 SQIVND (reference sequence). The CDR3 runs to 11 residues. The CDR3 DNA reads TGTGCCAGTATGGGGGGTCAGCCCCAGCATTTT. It codes for CASMGGQPQHF.

The chain links TRBV5-5 to TRBJ1-1; 12 bases agree with TRBD1. Germline V gene sequence: CDR1 SGHKS, CDR2 YYEKEE (reference sequence). CDR3 size: 15 residues. V lost 4 bases, J lost 10 bases, and 11 bases stayed unmatched. The CDR3 spells CASSGPGQGALGAFF. CDR3 nucleotides: TGTGCCAGCAGCGGGCCGGGACAGGGGGCTCTAGGAGCTTTCTTT.

The chain employs TRBV6-8 and TRBJ2-3; D gene unclear. V lost 8 bases and J lost 4, with 7 bases in between. Germline V gene lookup returns CDR1 MNHGY and CDR2 SAAAGT. This CDR3 comprises 11 residues. In DNA, the CDR3 is TGTGCCAGCCTATTTTCAGATACGCAGTATTTT. Translated, it gives CASLFSDTQYF.

This clonotype was observed a few times. This chain joins TRBV15 and TRBJ1-1; weak D call: TRBD1 (6 bases). There are 15 residues in the CDR3. The V gene lost 4 bases and the J gene lost 4 bases, with 16 bases spanning the gap. CDR1 is LNHNV and CDR2 is YYDKDF in the germline V gene (reference sequence). CDR3 sequence (DNA): TGTGCCACCAGCACTTCTCTGAGGGGGTCCACTGAAGCTTTCTTT. Protein: CATSTSLRGSTEAFF. Using reference TRBV15 and TRBJ1-1 for the parts outside the CDR3, the full variable domain is DAMVIQNPRYQVTQFGKPVTLSCSQTLNHNVMYWYQQKSSQAPKLLFHYYDKDFNNEADTPDNFQSRRPNTSFCFLDIRSPGLGDTAMYLCATSTSLRGSTEAFFGQGTRLTVV.

V and J are TRBV11-2 and TRBJ2-2, with D maybe TRBD1 (6 bases). Trimming took off 10 bases at V and 1 base at J, with 19 bases between the two ends. CDR1 and CDR2 from the germline V gene are SGHAT and FQNNGV. This CDR3 is 16 amino acids long. The CDR3 DNA is TGTGCCAACTTGAAGGTCTCGACAGGGAACACCGGGGAGCTGTTTTTT. Protein product: CANLKVSTGNTGELFF.